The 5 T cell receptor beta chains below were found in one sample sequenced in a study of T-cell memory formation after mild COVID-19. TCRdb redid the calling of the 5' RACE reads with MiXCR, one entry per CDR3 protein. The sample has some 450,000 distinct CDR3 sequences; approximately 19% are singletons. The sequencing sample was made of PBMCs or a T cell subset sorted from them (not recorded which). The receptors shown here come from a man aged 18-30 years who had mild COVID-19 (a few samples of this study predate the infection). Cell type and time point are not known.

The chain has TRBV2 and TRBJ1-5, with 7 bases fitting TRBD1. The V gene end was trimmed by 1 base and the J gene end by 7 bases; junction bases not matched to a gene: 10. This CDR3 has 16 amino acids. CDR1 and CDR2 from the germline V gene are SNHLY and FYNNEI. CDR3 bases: TGTGCCAGCAGTGAAGAGGGGGCTCCTTTGGGGCAGCCCCAGCATTTT. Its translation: CASSEEGAPLGQPQHF.

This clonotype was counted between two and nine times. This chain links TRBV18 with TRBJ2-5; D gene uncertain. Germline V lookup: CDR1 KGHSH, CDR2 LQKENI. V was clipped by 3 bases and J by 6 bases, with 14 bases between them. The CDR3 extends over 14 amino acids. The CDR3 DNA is TGTGCCAGCTCACCCCCCACTCGCCCGCAGACCCAGTACTTC. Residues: CASSPPTRPQTQYF.

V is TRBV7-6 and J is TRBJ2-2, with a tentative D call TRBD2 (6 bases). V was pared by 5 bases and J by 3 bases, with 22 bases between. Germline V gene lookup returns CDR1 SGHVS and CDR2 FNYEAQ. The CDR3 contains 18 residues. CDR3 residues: CASSMKFGTPGDTGELFF. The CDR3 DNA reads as TGTGCCAGCAGCATGAAGTTTGGGACGCCGGGGGACACCGGGGAGCTGTTTTTT.

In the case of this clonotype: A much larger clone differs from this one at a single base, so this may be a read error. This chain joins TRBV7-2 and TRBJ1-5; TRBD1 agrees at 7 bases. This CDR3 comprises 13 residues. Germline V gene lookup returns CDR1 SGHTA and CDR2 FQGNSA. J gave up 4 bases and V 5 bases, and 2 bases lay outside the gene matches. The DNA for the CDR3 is TGTGCCAGCAGCGCGGGACAGAATCAGCCCCAGCATTTT. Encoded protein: CASSAGQNQPQHF.

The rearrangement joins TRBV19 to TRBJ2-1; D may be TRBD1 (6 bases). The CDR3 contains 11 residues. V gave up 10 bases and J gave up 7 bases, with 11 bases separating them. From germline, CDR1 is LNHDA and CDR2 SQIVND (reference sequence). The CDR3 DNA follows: TGTGCCACCTACAGGGATAATGAGCAGTTCTTC. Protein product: CATYRDNEQFF.